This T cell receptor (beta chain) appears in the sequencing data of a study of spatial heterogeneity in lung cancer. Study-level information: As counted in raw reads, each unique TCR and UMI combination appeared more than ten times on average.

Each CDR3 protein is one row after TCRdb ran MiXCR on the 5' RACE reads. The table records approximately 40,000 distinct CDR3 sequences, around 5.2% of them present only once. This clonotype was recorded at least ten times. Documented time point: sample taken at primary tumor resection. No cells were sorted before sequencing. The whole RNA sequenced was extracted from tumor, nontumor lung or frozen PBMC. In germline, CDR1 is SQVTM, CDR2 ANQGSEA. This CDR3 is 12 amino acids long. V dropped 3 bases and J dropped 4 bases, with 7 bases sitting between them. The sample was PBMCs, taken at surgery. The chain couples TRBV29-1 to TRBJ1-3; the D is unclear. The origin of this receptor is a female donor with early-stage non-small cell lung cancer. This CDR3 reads CSVEFGGNTIYF. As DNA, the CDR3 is TGCAGCGTTGAGTTTGGGGGAAACACCATATATTTT.